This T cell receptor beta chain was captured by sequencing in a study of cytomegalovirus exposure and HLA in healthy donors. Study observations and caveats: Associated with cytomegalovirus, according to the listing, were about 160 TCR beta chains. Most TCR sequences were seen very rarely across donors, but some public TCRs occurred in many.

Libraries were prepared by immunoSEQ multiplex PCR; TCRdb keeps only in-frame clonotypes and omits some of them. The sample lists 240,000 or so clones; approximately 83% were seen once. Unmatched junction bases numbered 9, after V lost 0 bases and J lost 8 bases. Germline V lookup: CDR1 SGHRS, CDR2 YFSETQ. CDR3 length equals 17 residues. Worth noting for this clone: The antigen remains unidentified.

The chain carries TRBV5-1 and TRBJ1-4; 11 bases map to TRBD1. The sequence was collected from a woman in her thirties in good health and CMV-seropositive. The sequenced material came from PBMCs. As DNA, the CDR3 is TGCGCCAGCAGCTTGGGGTCCGGGACAGGGGGTAAAGAAAAACTGTTTTTT. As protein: CASSLGSGTGGKEKLFF.